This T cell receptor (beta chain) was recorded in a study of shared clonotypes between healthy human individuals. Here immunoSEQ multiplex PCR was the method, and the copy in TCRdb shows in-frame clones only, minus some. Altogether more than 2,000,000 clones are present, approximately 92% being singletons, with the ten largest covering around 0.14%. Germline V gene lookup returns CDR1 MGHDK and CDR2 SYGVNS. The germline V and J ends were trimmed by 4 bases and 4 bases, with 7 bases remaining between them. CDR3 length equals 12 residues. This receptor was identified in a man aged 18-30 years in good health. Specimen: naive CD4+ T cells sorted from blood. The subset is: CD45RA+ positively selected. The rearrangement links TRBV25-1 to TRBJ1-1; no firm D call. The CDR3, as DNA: TGTGCCAGCAGTGCTAGGTCCACTGAAGCTTTCTTT. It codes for CASSARSTEAFF.